This T cell receptor beta chain was observed in a study of T cells in Graves' hyperthyroidism and ophthalmopathy (dated by TCRdb to about 2019). In terms of the full investigation: A discovery cohort of roughly 96 patients, roughly 45 with Graves' ophthalmopathy and roughly 59 with stable Graves' hyperthyroidism, was used to find distinguishing TCR V-J signatures. Prospective prediction of ophthalmopathy was tested in an independent validation cohort consisting of 18 hyperthyroidism patients and around 16 patients who later progressed to ophthalmopathy. The roughly 100 discovery patients were randomly split 7:3 into training and test sets. Thyroid tissue and blood T-cell repertoires from about six Graves' hyperthyroidism patients were also compared in the study. After blood sampling, hyperthyroidism patients were treated with methimazole at a starting dose of 30 mg daily, and ophthalmopathy patients were treated with high-dose intravenous methylprednisolone. TCR Vbeta CDR3 sequencing of some 140 peripheral blood samples (about 45 ophthalmopathy, some 75 hyperthyroidism and some 17 progressor patients) is reported in the paper.

Regarding this clonotype: No antigen is known for it. Base qualities are not provided; no much larger clone lies one nucleotide away.

The TCR beta CDR3 regions were amplified from RNA transcripts. For the first round of RT-PCR on the TCR CDR3, the HTBI primer set was used together with the Qiagen OneStep RT-PCR kit. A second multiplex PCR round built the libraries, followed by size selection and purification. Libraries were sequenced paired-end with 100 bp reads on an Illumina HiSeq2000. The original pipeline was this. Raw data were processed with SOAPnuke, discarding reads with adapters, uncalled bases, mean Phred below 15, or no exact constant-primer or identifier match. COPE v1.2.5 was used to merge the high-quality paired reads, and each unique nucleotide sequence was defined as a clonotype. Clonotypes were aligned to IMGT TRBV, TRBD and TRBJ reference segments using MiTCR v1.1. The analysis included only V-J combinations with a frequency above 0.0001, which together covered around 99% of the repertoires. A TCS score was defined as the ratio of F50 (clonal expansion) to E x V (chaos), with BLOSUM62-based TCRdist applied between CDR3 peptides within each V-J. Welch's t-statistics and random forest reduced around 520 V-J features to about 13, which were used in a naive Bayes classifier (R e1071). Through fastp at Q25 and MiXCR, TCRdb rebuilt clones from the public reads, retaining in-frame beta chains. Identical CDR3 protein sequences are pooled into one entry, listed with their most common genes and DNA. The V and J calls follow TCRdb's processing rather than the paper's. This sample is represented by approximately 590,000 distinct CDR3 sequences; approximately 44% of them were singletons. Together, the top ten hold 6.5% to 9% of the sample.

The CDR3 measures 14 amino acids from cysteine to phenylalanine. The CDR3 DNA has 42 bases and is translated from base 1. The germline V gene specifies SGHTA as CDR1 and FQGNSA as CDR2. Trimming costs V 10 bases and J 2 bases, and their ends lie 14 bases apart. Study-wide findings and limitations: A model built on a 13 V-J signature distinguished ophthalmopathy from stable hyperthyroidism, reaching 85% to 90% sensitivity and about 81% specificity in cross-validation and 80%/75% in testing. No statistical method was used to set the sample size in advance, and investigators knew the group allocation. Most expanded thyroid clonotypes (frequency above 0.001) were also detected in blood, suggesting blood repertoires may reflect thyroid immune responses. In validation, progression to ophthalmopathy was predicted by the model with around 70% sensitivity and 72% to 85% specificity, a median of approximately 6.5 months before onset.

Stable Graves' hyperthyroidism was defined as the absence of progression to ophthalmopathy over 18 months of follow-up. The hyperthyroidism patients were between 18 and 65 years old and newly diagnosed, with a disease duration of less than 2 months. The study excluded patients with uncontrolled infections, other autoimmune diseases, pregnancy or lactation. Clinical symptoms, serum thyroxine and TRAb, thyroid ultrasound, and orbital computed tomography formed the basis for the diagnoses. Total RNA was extracted with Trizol reagent, and quality was checked on an Agilent 2100 Bioanalyzer. Sequencing was carried out using peripheral blood or thyroid tissue (not recorded which). The sequence was obtained from a woman aged 18-35 years with Graves' hyperthyroidism. Donor details come from another sample of the same person, matched by shared clones. Recombination connected TRBV7-2 to TRBJ2-2, with the D gene not clear enough to name. The DNA sequence is TGTGCCACCTCCTTTGAACATAACACCGGGGAGCTGTTTTTT. Translated, it gives CATSFEHNTGELFF.